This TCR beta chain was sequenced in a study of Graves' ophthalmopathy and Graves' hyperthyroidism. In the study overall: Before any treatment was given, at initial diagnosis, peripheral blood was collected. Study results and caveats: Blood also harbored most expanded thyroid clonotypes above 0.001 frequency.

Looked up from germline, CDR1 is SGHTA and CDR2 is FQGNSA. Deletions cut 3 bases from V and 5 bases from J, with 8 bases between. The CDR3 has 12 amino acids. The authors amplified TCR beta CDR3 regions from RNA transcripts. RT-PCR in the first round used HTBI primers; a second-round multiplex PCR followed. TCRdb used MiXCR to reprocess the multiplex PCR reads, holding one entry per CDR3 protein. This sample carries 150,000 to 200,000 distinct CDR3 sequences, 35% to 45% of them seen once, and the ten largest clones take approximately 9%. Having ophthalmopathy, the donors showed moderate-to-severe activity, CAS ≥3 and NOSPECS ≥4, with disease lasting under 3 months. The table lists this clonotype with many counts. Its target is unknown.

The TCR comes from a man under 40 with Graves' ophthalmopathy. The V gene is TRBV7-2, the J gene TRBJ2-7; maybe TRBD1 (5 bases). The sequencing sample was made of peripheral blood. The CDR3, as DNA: TGTGCCAGCAGCTTGTGGGGCGACGAGCAGTACTTC. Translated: CASSLWGDEQYF.